This T cell receptor beta chain originates from a study of cytomegalovirus exposure and HLA in healthy donors. Study outcomes and limitations: Earlier results showed most TCR beta V segments being productive about 87% or about 30% of the time.

As concerns this clone: The antigen is undetermined.

Germline trimming cut 4 bases from V and 3 bases from J; bases unmatched to any gene: 5. Germline V gene data show CDR1 as MNHEY and CDR2 as SVGAGI. There are 16 residues in the CDR3. The PCR employed 60 Vbeta primers together with 13 Jbeta primers. Clones were read by immunoSEQ multiplex PCR, and TCRdb kept only the in-frame ones, dropping some. Counted here are a few hundred thousand clones, 80% to 85% occurring once; the ten biggest clones make up 7% to 9%. The chain couples TRBV6-5 to TRBJ2-6; 8 bases are shared with TRBD2. Sequencing was performed on PBMCs. The source is a woman aged 55-75 years in good health and CMV-seropositive. In DNA form, the CDR3 reads TGTGCCAGCAGTTCCCCGGGGGGGTATGGGGCCAACGTCCTGACTTTC. Amino acid sequence: CASSSPGGYGANVLTF.